This T cell receptor (beta chain) was recovered during a study of STAT5B mutations in CD4+ large granular lymphocyte leukemia. The CDR3 spans 18 residues. Sequencing was performed with immunoSEQ multiplex PCR; in TCRdb, only in-frame clones are kept and a portion is missing. This sample has roughly 41,000 clones, with about four fifths found just once. The chain couples TRBV21-1 to TRBJ2-7; the listed D gene, TRBD2, was not tested against the DNA. TRBV21-1 has pseudogene status. This clonotype originated in a human donor in good health. Sample: CD4+ T cells from blood buffy coats. For the CDR3, the DNA is TGTGCCAGCAGCTCTCTGCCCTTTAGCGGGGGGAACTTATACGAGCAGTACTTC. The encoded protein is CASSSLPFSGGNLYEQYF.